This T cell receptor (beta chain) was identified in a study of blood T cell repertoires in COVID-19. The overall study: COVID-19 samples, acute and convalescent, were from the United States, Italy and Spain.

Enrollees, about 18 to 95 years old, lived in approximately 25 US areas. Recovered Cohort 3 donors showed two negative PCRs, clearance, or symptom resolution. V lost 8 bases, J lost 4 bases, and 14 bases lay in between. The germline CDR1 and CDR2 sequences are MGHRA and YSYEKL. The CDR3 extends over 13 amino acids. TCRdb's table, derived via immunoSEQ multiplex PCR, lists solely in-frame clones and lacks some. This sample has around 140,000 clones, with about 80% found just once. This clonotype was sampled from a woman aged 45-60 years who had recovered from COVID-19. The chain employs TRBV4-1 and TRBJ1-2; possible D gene TRBD1, 5 bases. Input material: PBMCs or T cells enriched from blood (not recorded which). The CDR3: CASGRGSSYGYTF. In DNA, the CDR3 is TGCGCCAGCGGGCGGGGCAGTAGCTATGGCTACACCTTC.